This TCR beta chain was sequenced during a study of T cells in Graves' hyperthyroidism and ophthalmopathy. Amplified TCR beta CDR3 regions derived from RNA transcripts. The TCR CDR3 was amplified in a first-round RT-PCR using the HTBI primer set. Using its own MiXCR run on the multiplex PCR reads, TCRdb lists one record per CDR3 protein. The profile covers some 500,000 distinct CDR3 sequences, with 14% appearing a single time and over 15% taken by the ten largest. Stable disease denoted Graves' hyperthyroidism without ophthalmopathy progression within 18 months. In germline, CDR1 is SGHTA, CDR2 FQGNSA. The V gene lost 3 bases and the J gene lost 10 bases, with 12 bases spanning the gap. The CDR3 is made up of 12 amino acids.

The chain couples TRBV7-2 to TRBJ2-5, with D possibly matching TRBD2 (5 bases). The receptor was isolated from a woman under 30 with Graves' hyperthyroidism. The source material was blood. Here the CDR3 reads CASSFDLTNQYF. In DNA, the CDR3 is TGTGCCAGCAGCTTTGATTTGACTAACCAGTACTTC.